The clone carrying this T cell receptor (beta chain) turned up a few times. The antigen is not known. Each TCR beta cDNA library carried unique molecular identifiers. One entry per CDR3 protein results from TCRdb running MiXCR on the PCR reads. The sample lists roughly 580,000 distinct CDR3 sequences, roughly 46% occurring once. This CDR3 has 15 residues. Germline assignment: CDR1 DFQATT and CDR2 SNEGSKA (reference sequence). V shed 0 bases and J 5 bases; nucleotides not matched to a gene: 6. The data were obtained in a study of post-analysis software for immune sequencing data. Study-wide findings and caveats: The five TRBV segments detected at higher frequency in patients than in controls included TRBV5-6, TRBV5-1 and TRBV20-1.

This clonotype was obtained from a girl between 10 and 17 years old with multiple sclerosis. The source material was blood. The chain combines TRBV20-1 with TRBJ2-3; TRBD2 matches at 9 bases. CDR3: CSARDSGTSRDTQYF. In DNA, the CDR3 is TGCAGTGCTAGAGATTCCGGGACTAGCCGAGATACGCAGTATTTT.